These 32 T cell receptor beta chains share one sample of origin, sequenced in a study of blood T cell repertoires in COVID-19. The data were produced by immunoSEQ multiplex PCR, yet TCRdb's version contains in-frame clones alone and is incomplete. Of some 160,000 clones in the sample, around 84% were seen once. Sequences were obtained from peripheral blood. These receptors were collected from a woman aged 45-59 years with acute or convalescent COVID-19.

J is TRBJ1-6 and V is TRBV7-2, with a weak D call TRBD1 (6 bases). This CDR3 region has 15 residues. Germline assignment: CDR1 SGHTA and CDR2 FQGNSA. The V and J ends lost 5 bases and 7 bases respectively, with 15 bases between them. CDR3 loop: CASSPDRGQNSPLHF. CDR3 coding DNA: TGTGCCAGCAGCCCCGACCGAGGACAGAATTCACCCCTCCACTTT.

The chain employs TRBV6-5 and TRBJ2-5, with D possibly matching TRBD2 (7 bases). Trimming pared 8 bases from V and 4 bases from J, leaving 20 bases between. Germline CDR1 MNHEY, CDR2 SVGAGI. The CDR3 spans 15 residues. CDR3 loop: CASWEGGWLGETQYF. As DNA, the CDR3 is TGTGCCAGCTGGGAGGGGGGCTGGTTGGGAGAGACCCAGTACTTC.

The CDR3 region has the DNA TGTGCCAGCTCACCAGACAGTAACACTGAAGCTTTCTTT. It encodes CASSPDSNTEAFF. The V and J genes are TRBV18 and TRBJ1-1, with a tentative D call TRBD1 (5 bases). Per the germline V gene, CDR1 is KGHSH and CDR2 is LQKENI. Trimming removed 2 bases from V and 2 bases from J, with 6 bases in between. The CDR3 is 13 residues long.

The chain recombines TRBV7-2 with TRBJ2-5, with a tentative D call TRBD1 (6 bases). In germline, CDR1 is SGHTA, CDR2 FQGNSA. This CDR3 region has 13 residues. The ends were cut back, 1 base at V and 5 bases at J, with 8 bases in the middle. CDR3 coding DNA: TGTGCCAGCAGCTTAGGAACAGGGGAGACCCAGTACTTC. This codes for CASSLGTGETQYF.

The chain links TRBV6-5 to TRBJ1-5, with TRBD1 matching 9 bases. The CDR3 has 14 amino acids. Germline loops: CDR1 MNHEY, CDR2 SVGAGI. The junction had 8 bases not matched to a gene; V was cut back by 7 bases and J by 7 bases. CDR3 sequence reads: CASKGQGLWQPQHF. In DNA, the CDR3 is TGTGCCAGCAAGGGACAGGGTTTATGGCAGCCCCAGCATTTT.

V and J are TRBV5-1 and TRBJ2-5; TRBD2 agrees at 9 bases. The germline CDR1 and CDR2 sequences are SGHRS and YFSETQ. Germline trimming cut 0 bases from V and 4 bases from J; bases unmatched to any gene: 4. The CDR3 extends over 15 amino acids. The CDR3 nucleotides are TGCGCCAGCAGCTTGGTAGCGGGGGCGGTAGAGACCCAGTACTTC. Translation gives CASSLVAGAVETQYF. Full variable domain (outside the CDR3, taken from reference TRBV5-1 and TRBJ2-5): KAGVTQTPRYLIKTRGQQVTLSCSPISGHRSVSWYQQTPGQGLQFLFEYFSETQRNKGNFPGRFSGRQFSNSRSEMNVSTLELGDSALYLCASSLVAGAVETQYFGPGTRLLVL.

This chain connects TRBV29-1 to TRBJ1-1; 11 bases are shared with TRBD1. The V gene end was trimmed by 5 bases and the J gene end by 3 bases; junction bases not matched to a gene: 5. CDR1 is SQVTM and CDR2 is ANQGSEA in the germline V gene. This CDR3 is 14 amino acids long. The CDR3 sequence is CSVRTGGLDTEAFF. The CDR3 region has the DNA TGCAGCGTTCGGACAGGGGGCTTGGACACTGAAGCTTTCTTT.

This CDR3 is CASSLILGGTEAFF. CDR3 nucleotides: TGTGCCAGCAGCCTGATCTTAGGGGGCACTGAAGCTTTCTTT. The chain combines TRBV5-6 with TRBJ1-1; a weak D match, TRBD1 (6 bases). CDR1 SGHDT and CDR2 YYEEEE come from the germline V gene. This CDR3 has 14 residues. V lost 4 bases to trimming and J lost 4 bases, with 14 bases between them.

This chain joins TRBV6-5 and TRBJ2-1; perhaps TRBD1 as D (5 bases). Germline CDR1 is MNHEY and CDR2 is SVGAGI. The CDR3 is 14 residues long. V was clipped by 7 bases and J by 0 bases, with 10 bases between them. The CDR3 nucleotides read TGTGCCAGCACCCGACAGATCTCCTACAATGAGCAGTTCTTC. Translating gives CASTRQISYNEQFF.

The rearrangement uses TRBV10-3 and TRBJ1-2; a weak D match, TRBD1 (5 bases). Looked up from germline, CDR1 is ENHRY and CDR2 is SYGVKD. The CDR3 runs 14 residues. V shed 0 bases and J shed 7 bases, with 12 bases lying between them. The CDR3, as DNA: TGTGCCATCAGTGAGTCGACTGGGCAGGGTGGCTACACCTTC. Protein sequence: CAISESTGQGGYTF.

The chain links TRBV4-2 to TRBJ1-2, with D unclear. The CDR3 consists of 13 residues. Germline V gene sequence: CDR1 LGHNA, CDR2 YNFKEQ. V lost 4 bases and J lost 10, with 16 bases in between. CDR3: CASSPGQREDYTF. The DNA of the CDR3 is TGTGCCAGCAGCCCCGGGCAACGGGAGGACTACACCTTC.

In nucleotides, the CDR3 is TGTGCCAGCAGCTCCAGTGAGCTAGGCTTCGAGCAGTACTTC. It specifies CASSSSELGFEQYF. The V and J genes are TRBV5-6 and TRBJ2-7; no reliable D call. This CDR3 region has 14 residues. The germline CDR1 and CDR2 sequences are SGHDT and YYEEEE. V gave up 3 bases and J gave up 6 bases, with 16 bases separating them. The whole variable domain, filled in from reference TRBV5-6 and TRBJ2-7, reads DAGVTQSPTHLIKTRGQQVTLRCSPKSGHDTVSWYQQALGQGPQFIFQYYEEEERQRGNFPDRFSGHQFPNYSSELNVNALLLGDSALYLCASSSSELGFEQYFGPGTRLTVT.

This clone was seen only a few times. The chain combines TRBV12-5 with TRBJ1-5, with D possibly TRBD1 on 5 matching bases. CDR3 length equals 15 residues. Germline V gene data show CDR1 as LGHNT and CDR2 as FRNRAP. V gave up 1 base and J gave up 0 bases, with 7 bases separating them. The CDR3 loop is CASGLGQHSNQPQHF. As DNA, the CDR3 is TGTGCTAGTGGTTTGGGACAGCATAGCAATCAGCCCCAGCATTTT.

The chain is built from TRBV5-6 and TRBJ2-4; D perhaps matches TRBD1 (6 bases). The CDR3 contains 18 residues. The germline gives CDR1 SGHDT, CDR2 YYEEEE. The V end was cut by 3 bases, the J end by 7 bases, with 26 bases between. The CDR3 nucleotides are TGTGCCAGCAGCTCCTATTCCGGGACACGCTTAACGACGAACATTCAGTACTTC. It codes for CASSSYSGTRLTTNIQYF.

The chain links TRBV7-9 to TRBJ2-3, with TRBD2 matching 7 bases. There are 16 residues in the CDR3. The V and J ends lost 1 base and 6 bases, in that order; junction bases with no gene match: 10. The germline CDR1 and CDR2 sequences are SEHNR and FQNEAQ (reference sequence). Here the CDR3 DNA reads TGTGCCAGCAGCTTAGGTGCGGGGGATGTACGGGATACGCAGTATTTT. Its translation is CASSLGAGDVRDTQYF.

This sequence joins TRBV18 and TRBJ2-1, with 7 bases that match TRBD2. Per germline, CDR1 KGHSH and CDR2 LQKENI. CDR3 size: 16 residues. V was pared by 5 bases and J by 6 bases, with 13 bases of the junction left unmatched. CDR3 in DNA: TGTGCCAGCTCAATACTAATGACGGGGGGTCGCAATGAGCAGTTCTTC. Protein: CASSILMTGGRNEQFF.

This clone was seen once. The chain has TRBV19 and TRBJ2-3, with D unclear. This CDR3 is 14 amino acids long. Trimming removed 1 base from V and 6 bases from J, with 11 bases in between. Germline V CDR1 and CDR2: LNHDA, SQIVND (reference sequence). Here the CDR3 reads CASSIGPPRDTQYF. The CDR3 coding sequence is TGTGCCAGTAGTATAGGTCCCCCTCGGGATACGCAGTATTTT.

V usage is TRBV11-3 and J usage is TRBJ1-6, with 7 bases matching TRBD1. Germline V gives CDR1 SGHNT, CDR2 YENEEA. The V segment lost 3 bases and the J segment 8 bases; nucleotides outside the gene matches: 1. This CDR3 contains 13 residues. Here the CDR3 DNA reads TGTGCCAGCAGCTTCGGGACAGATTCACCCCTCCACTTT. It specifies CASSFGTDSPLHF.

This CDR3 reads CASSPNTAEVPGELFF. The DNA of the CDR3 is TGTGCCAGCTCACCAAACACCGCTGAGGTTCCCGGGGAGCTGTTTTTT. This chain uses TRBV18 with TRBJ2-2; no definite D call. The CDR3 is 16 residues long. Trimming left V 2 bases short and J 6 bases short, with 16 bases between. CDR1 and CDR2 (germline): KGHSH, LQKENI.

V is TRBV5-4 and J is TRBJ2-5; TRBD2 matches 14 bases. Germline V CDR1 and CDR2: SGHNT, YYREEE (reference sequence). The CDR3 spans 16 residues. Trimming cost V 4 bases and J 5 bases; bases outside gene matches: 7. The CDR3 loop reads CASSATSGGVLETQYF. In DNA form, the CDR3 reads TGTGCCAGCAGCGCGACTAGCGGGGGGGTCCTGGAGACCCAGTACTTC.

This clone was observed a single time. The chain couples TRBV19 to TRBJ1-1; D is ambiguous. Trimming cost V 3 bases and J 7 bases, with 18 bases left between them. The CDR3 length is 15 residues. Per germline, CDR1 LNHDA and CDR2 SQIVND (reference sequence). CDR3 nucleotides: TGTGCCAGTAGTATTCCCGGGAGCGGTCCGCTTGAAGCTTTCTTT. Encoded protein: CASSIPGSGPLEAFF.

The chain combines TRBV6-5 with TRBJ2-7; unclear D gene. Germline CDR1 MNHEY, CDR2 SVGAGI. V shed 2 bases and J shed 0 bases, with 11 bases lying between them. This CDR3 is built from 15 residues. The CDR3 reads CASSYDGSSSYEQYF. The CDR3 coding sequence is TGTGCCAGCAGTTACGACGGGTCAAGCTCCTACGAGCAGTACTTC.

Regarding this clone: The same CDR3 can be traced to other DNA sequences in this sample. The V call is TRBV27, the J call TRBJ2-2; 11 bases map to TRBD2. The germline V gene encodes CDR1 MNHEY and CDR2 SMNVEV (reference sequence). This CDR3 has 15 residues. Trimming took 5 bases from V and 4 from J; bases not matched to a gene: 3. The CDR3 sequence: CASSPGLAGTGELFF. In DNA form, the CDR3 reads TGTGCCAGCAGTCCCGGACTAGCGGGCACCGGGGAGCTGTTTTTT.

V gene TRBV18 combines with J gene TRBJ1-2, with D tentatively TRBD1 (6 bases). The V gene lost 2 bases and the J gene lost 4 bases, with 14 bases spanning the gap. The CDR3 length is 15 residues. In germline, CDR1 is KGHSH, CDR2 LQKENI. The DNA of the CDR3 is TGTGCCAGCTCACCAAGGACAGAACTTTCCTATGGCTACACCTTC. Its translation is CASSPRTELSYGYTF.

This clone was found a few times. V is TRBV5-1 and J is TRBJ1-1; D not certain. Between the trimmed V and J ends, which lost 0 bases and 6 bases, there was a span of 15 bases. The V gene's germline CDR1 is SGHRS and CDR2 YFSETQ. There are 15 residues in the CDR3. CDR3 bases: TGCGCCAGCAGCTTGGATGCCTATGTGGGCGCTGAAGCTTTCTTT. It encodes CASSLDAYVGAEAFF.

This clone was counted only a few times. The V gene is TRBV28, the J gene TRBJ1-6; TRBD1 matches 10 bases. The germline V gene encodes CDR1 MDHEN and CDR2 SYDVKM. The ends lost 6 bases at V and 6 bases at J; junction bases unmatched: 11. This CDR3 has 17 residues. CDR3 coding DNA: TGTGCCAGCAGCCACGGATGGGGGACAGGGGTTAATTCACCCCTCCACTTT. Its protein is CASSHGWGTGVNSPLHF.

The chain links TRBV27 to TRBJ1-2; 11 bases are shared with TRBD1. CDR1 and CDR2 from the germline V gene are MNHEY and SMNVEV (reference sequence). V was clipped by 6 bases and J by 7 bases; unmatched bases: 7. The CDR3 extends over 14 amino acids. This CDR3 reads CASSYGTGGPGYTF. The DNA for the CDR3 is TGTGCCAGCAGCTACGGGACAGGGGGGCCTGGCTACACCTTC.

The chain carries TRBV7-9 and TRBJ2-1, with TRBD1 identical over 7 bases. V gave up 5 bases and J gave up 5 bases; unmatched junction bases: 3. Per germline, CDR1 SEHNR and CDR2 FQNEAQ (reference sequence). The CDR3 spans 13 residues. The CDR3 spells CASSIGTDNEQFF. The CDR3 DNA reads TGTGCCAGCAGCATCGGGACAGACAATGAGCAGTTCTTC.

This clone was seen a few times. The V call is TRBV6-1, the J call TRBJ2-7; 7 bases are a match to TRBD2. The CDR3 contains 15 residues. V lost 0 bases and J lost 9; bases outside the gene matches: 11. CDR1 and CDR2 from the germline V gene are MNHNS and SASEGT. CDR3: CASSEALPSGGRQYF. The CDR3, as DNA: TGTGCCAGCAGTGAAGCGCTTCCTAGCGGAGGCCGGCAGTACTTC.

The chain links TRBV6-2 or TRBV6-3 to TRBJ2-2, with a possible D match to TRBD1 (5 bases). Germline values: CDR1 MNHEY, CDR2 SVGEGT. V lost 6 bases and J lost 6, with 11 bases in between. There are 13 residues in the CDR3. CDR3 region: CASRPSGPGELFF. The DNA for the CDR3 is TGTGCCAGCAGACCTTCAGGGCCCGGGGAGCTGTTTTTT.

In DNA, the CDR3 is TGTGCCAGCAGTGCAACAGCGGACAGTAACTATGGCTACACCTTC. Its protein product is CASSATADSNYGYTF. V is TRBV9 and J is TRBJ1-2; the D gene is possibly TRBD1 (6 bases). The CDR3 consists of 15 residues. CDR1 and CDR2 from the germline V gene are SGDLS and YYNGEE. V was cut by 5 bases and J by 1 base, with 15 bases left in between.

This clone was recorded at least ten times. CDR3 sequence: CASSLFIAGIPEEQYF. The CDR3, as DNA: TGTGCCAGCAGTTTATTTATAGCGGGGATCCCCGAGGAGCAGTACTTC. The genes are TRBV27 and TRBJ2-7; TRBD2 matches at 8 bases. The CDR3 spans 16 residues. V trimming: 1 base; J trimming: 7 bases; junction bases outside the gene matches: 12. The germline gives CDR1 MNHEY, CDR2 SMNVEV (reference sequence).